Given below is one T cell receptor (beta chain) in context. Its antigen is unidentified. CDR3 length equals 14 residues. From germline, CDR1 is MGHDK and CDR2 SYGVNS. V lost 5 bases and J lost 4, with 14 bases in between. This sample stems from a study of T cells after yellow fever vaccination. General study points: Among primary-vaccination clones, most reappeared after the booster, at roughly 95% for CD4 and 85% to 90% for CD8.

A single record per CDR3 protein comes from TCRdb applying MiXCR to the 5' RACE reads. This sample has hundreds of thousands of distinct CDR3 sequences, with more than 8.5% found just once. This material consisted of PBMCs, taken on the day of the first yellow fever vaccination. The receptor comes from a man aged 18 to 35 who received the YFV17D yellow fever vaccine. The gene calls are TRBV25-1 and TRBJ2-5, with D possibly called TRBD1 or TRBD2 (5 bases each). The CDR3 sequence: CASSTTRGLETQYF. DNA of the CDR3: TGTGCCAGCAGTACCACTAGGGGATTAGAGACCCAGTACTTC.